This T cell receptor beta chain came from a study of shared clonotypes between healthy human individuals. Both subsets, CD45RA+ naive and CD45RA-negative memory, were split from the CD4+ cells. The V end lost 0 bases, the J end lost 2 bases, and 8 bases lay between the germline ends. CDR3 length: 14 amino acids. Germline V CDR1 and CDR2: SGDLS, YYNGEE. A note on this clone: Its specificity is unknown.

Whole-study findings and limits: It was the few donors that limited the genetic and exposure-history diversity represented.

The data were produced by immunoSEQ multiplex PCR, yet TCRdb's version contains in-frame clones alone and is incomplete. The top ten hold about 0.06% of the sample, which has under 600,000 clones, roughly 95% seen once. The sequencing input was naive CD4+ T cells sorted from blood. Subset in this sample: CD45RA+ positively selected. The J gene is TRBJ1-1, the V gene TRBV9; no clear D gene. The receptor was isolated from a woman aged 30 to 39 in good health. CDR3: CASSVVMDNTEAFF. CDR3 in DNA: TGTGCCAGCAGCGTAGTAATGGATAACACTGAAGCTTTCTTT.